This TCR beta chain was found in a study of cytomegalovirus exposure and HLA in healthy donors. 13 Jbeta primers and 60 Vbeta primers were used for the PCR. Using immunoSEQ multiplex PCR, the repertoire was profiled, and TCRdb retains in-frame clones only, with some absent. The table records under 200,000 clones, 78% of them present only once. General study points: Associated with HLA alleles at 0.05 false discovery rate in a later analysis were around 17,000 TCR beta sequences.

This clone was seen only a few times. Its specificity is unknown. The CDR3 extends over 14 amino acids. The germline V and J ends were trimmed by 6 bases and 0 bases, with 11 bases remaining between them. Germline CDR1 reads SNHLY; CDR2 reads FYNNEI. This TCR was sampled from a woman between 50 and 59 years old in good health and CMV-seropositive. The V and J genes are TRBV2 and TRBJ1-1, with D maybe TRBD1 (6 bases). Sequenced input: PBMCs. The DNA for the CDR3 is TGTGCCAGCAGCCCCGGGACATTGAACACTGAAGCTTTCTTT. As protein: CASSPGTLNTEAFF. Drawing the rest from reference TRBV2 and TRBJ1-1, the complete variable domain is EPEVTQTPSHQVTQMGQEVILRCVPISNHLYFYWYRQILGQKVEFLVSFYNNEISEKSEIFDDQFSVERPDGSNFTLKIRSTKLEDSAMYFCASSPGTLNTEAFFGQGTRLTVV.